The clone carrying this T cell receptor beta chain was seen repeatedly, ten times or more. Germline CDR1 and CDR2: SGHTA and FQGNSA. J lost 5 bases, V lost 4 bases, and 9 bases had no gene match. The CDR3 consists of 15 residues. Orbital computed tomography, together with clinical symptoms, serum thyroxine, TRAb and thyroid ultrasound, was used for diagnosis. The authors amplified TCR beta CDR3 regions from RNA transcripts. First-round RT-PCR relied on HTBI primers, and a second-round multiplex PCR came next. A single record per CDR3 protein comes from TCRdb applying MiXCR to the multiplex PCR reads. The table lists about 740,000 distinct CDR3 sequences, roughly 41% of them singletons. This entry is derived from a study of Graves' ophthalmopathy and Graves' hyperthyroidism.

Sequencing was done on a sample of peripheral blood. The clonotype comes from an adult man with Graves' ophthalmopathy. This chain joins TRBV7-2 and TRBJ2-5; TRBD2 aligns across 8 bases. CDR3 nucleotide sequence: TGTGCCAGCAGCTCAACACAACTAGCGGTGGAGACCCAGTACTTC. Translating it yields CASSSTQLAVETQYF.